This T cell receptor beta chain was sequenced during a study of Graves' ophthalmopathy and Graves' hyperthyroidism. Overall study results and limits: Among thyroid clonotypes expanded above 0.001 frequency, most also appeared in blood.

RNA transcripts served as template for amplifying TCR beta CDR3 sequences. HTBI primers were employed in first-round RT-PCR, then a second-round multiplex PCR followed. Each CDR3 protein gets one entry after TCRdb re-called the multiplex PCR reads with MiXCR. The sample holds 650,000 to 900,000 distinct CDR3 sequences, roughly 40% seen once. Of note for this clonotype: What it recognizes is unknown. Possible read error: a much larger clone is one base away.

As diagnostic evidence, clinical symptoms, serum thyroxine, TRAb, thyroid ultrasound and orbital computed tomography were relied upon. The CDR3 sequence is 14 residues long. Germline V gene data show CDR1 as LNHNV and CDR2 as YYDKDF (reference sequence). The chain has TRBV15 and TRBJ2-7, with D possibly TRBD2 on 6 matching bases. Sample: peripheral blood. The source is an adult man with Graves' ophthalmopathy. CDR3 sequence: CATSRGGEVYELYF. The CDR3 DNA sequence: TGTGCCACCAGCAGAGGAGGGGAGGTCTACGAGCTGTACTTC.